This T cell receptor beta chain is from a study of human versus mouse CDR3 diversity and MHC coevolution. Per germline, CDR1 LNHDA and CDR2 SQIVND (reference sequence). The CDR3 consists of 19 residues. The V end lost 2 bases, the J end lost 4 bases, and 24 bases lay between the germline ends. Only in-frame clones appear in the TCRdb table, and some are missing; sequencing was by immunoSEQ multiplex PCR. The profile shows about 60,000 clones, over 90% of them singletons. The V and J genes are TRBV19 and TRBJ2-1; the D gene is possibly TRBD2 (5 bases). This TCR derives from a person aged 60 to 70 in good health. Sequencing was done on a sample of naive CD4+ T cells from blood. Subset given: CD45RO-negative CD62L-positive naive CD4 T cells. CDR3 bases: TGTGCCAGTAGTATACCCCCTGGGGTGACGGGGTCGGGATACAATGAGCAGTTCTTC. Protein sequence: CASSIPPGVTGSGYNEQFF.